Detailed here is one T cell receptor beta chain. Its antigen is not known. The same CDR3 arises from other DNA sequences in this sample as well. This sample stems from a study of shared clonotypes between healthy human individuals. Findings of the study overall: A limitation of the genetic and exposure-history diversity represented arose from few donors. Generation probabilities of non-shared clonotypes were lower (relative to those shared by all four donors).

Over several immunoSEQ plates, each subset's genomic DNA was distributed in even portions. Only in-frame clones appear in the TCRdb table, and some are missing; sequencing was by immunoSEQ multiplex PCR. The repertoire has approximately 2,000,000 clones, around 95% of them found once; the top ten carry about 1.6%. In the naive CD8 group, cells lacked CD45RO and were positively selected for CCR7, so terminally differentiated effector memory CD45RA+ cells were left out. Those who donated, Caucasian adults without exception, all lived in Nashville, Tennessee. The CDR3 spans 15 residues. The germline V gene has CDR1 LGHNA and CDR2 YSLEER. The junction had 6 bases not matched to a gene; V was cut back by 3 bases and J by 2 bases.

The clonotype originates from a man between 18 and 35 years old in good health. Some clones in this sample may be carry-over from other donors' samples. The rearrangement uses TRBV4-3 and TRBJ2-7; 8 nucleotides align to TRBD2. Sequencing was carried out using naive CD8+ T cells from PBMCs. CDR3 residues: CASSQVTSGPYEQYF. Written as DNA, the CDR3 is TGCGCCAGCAGCCAGGTAACTAGCGGACCCTACGAGCAGTACTTC.